The 3 T cell receptor beta chains below all came from one sample that was sequenced in a study of cytomegalovirus exposure and HLA in healthy donors. Primers for the PCR totalled 60 Vbeta and 13 Jbeta. Some clones are missing from TCRdb's copy, which holds only in-frame ones; the method was immunoSEQ multiplex PCR. Among about 160,000 clones listed, approximately 80% were seen once. The sequenced sample was PBMCs. These receptors all come from a man aged 45-60 years in good health and CMV-seropositive.

The chain couples TRBV11-2 to TRBJ1-3; D gene uncertain. V was pared by 3 bases and J by 9 bases, with 6 bases between. Germline CDR1 reads SGHAT; CDR2 reads FQNNGV. This CDR3 is built from 11 residues. The CDR3 region is CASSLGTTIYF. The CDR3 DNA sequence: TGTGCCAGCAGCTTGGGCACCACCATATATTTT.

This chain connects TRBV19 to TRBJ2-7, with D maybe TRBD2 (5 bases). The CDR3 has 13 amino acids. Between the trimmed V and J ends, which lost 1 base and 3 bases, there was a span of 7 bases. Germline V lookup: CDR1 LNHDA, CDR2 SQIVND (reference sequence). The CDR3 sequence is CASSIGEGYEQYV. The CDR3 nucleotides are TGTGCCAGTAGTATAGGAGAGGGCTACGAGCAGTACGTC.

This chain uses TRBV10-1 with TRBJ2-2; D is ambiguous. With 4 bases removed from V and 4 bases from J, the gap between germline ends came to 10 bases. Germline assignment: CDR1 WNHNN and CDR2 SYGVQD (reference sequence). This CDR3 region has 14 residues. The CDR3 reads CASSAGLGTGELFF. As DNA, the CDR3 is TGCGCCAGCAGTGCGGGTCTAGGCACCGGGGAGCTGTTTTTT.